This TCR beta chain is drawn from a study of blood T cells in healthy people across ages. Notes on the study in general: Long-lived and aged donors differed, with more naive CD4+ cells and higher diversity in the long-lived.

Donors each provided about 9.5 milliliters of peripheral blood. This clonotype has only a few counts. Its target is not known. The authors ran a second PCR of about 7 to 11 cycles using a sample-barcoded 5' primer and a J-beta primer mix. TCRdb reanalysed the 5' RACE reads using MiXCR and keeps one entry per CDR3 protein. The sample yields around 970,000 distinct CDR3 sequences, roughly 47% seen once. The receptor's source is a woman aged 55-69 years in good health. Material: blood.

Here the CDR3 DNA reads TGTGCCTGGAGTGGAGCCCCGGATGGGGCCAACGTCCTGACTTTC. It translates to CAWSGAPDGANVLTF. The J gene is TRBJ2-6, the V gene TRBV30; D call uncertain. Trimming left V 1 base short and J 3 bases short, with 10 bases between. CDR3 length equals 15 residues. The V gene's germline CDR1 is GTSNPN and CDR2 SVGIG (reference sequence).